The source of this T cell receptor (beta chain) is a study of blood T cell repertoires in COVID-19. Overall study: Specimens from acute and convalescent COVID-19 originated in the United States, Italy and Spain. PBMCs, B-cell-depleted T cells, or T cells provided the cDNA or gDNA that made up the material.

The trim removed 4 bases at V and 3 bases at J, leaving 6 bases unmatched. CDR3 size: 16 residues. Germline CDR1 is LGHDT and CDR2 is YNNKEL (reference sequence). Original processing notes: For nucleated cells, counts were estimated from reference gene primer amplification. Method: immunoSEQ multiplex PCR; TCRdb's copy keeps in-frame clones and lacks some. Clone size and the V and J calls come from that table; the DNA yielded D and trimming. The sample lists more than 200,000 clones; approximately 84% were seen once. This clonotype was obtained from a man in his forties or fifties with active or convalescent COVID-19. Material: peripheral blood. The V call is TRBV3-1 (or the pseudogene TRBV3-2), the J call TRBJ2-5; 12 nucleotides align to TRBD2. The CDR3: CASSRGLAGDEETQYF. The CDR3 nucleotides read TGTGCCAGCAGCCGGGGACTAGCGGGCGATGAAGAGACCCAGTACTTC.